Listed here is a single T cell receptor (beta chain). Its antigen is not known. CDR3 length equals 16 residues. The V and J ends lost 0 bases and 4 bases, in that order; junction bases with no gene match: 5. Germline CDR1 reads SGHRS; CDR2 reads YFSETQ. The source of the sample is a study of cytomegalovirus exposure and HLA in healthy donors. Study background: Of several hundred genotyped donors, more than 75% grouped in the Caucasian-associated ancestry cluster. Study observations and caveats: Later examination showed HLA-associated TCR beta chains had greater clonal expansion than equally common others. Associated with cytomegalovirus, according to the listing, were 150 to 200 TCR beta chains.

Researchers ran the PCR with 60 Vbeta and 13 Jbeta primers. Produced via immunoSEQ multiplex PCR; TCRdb's table is partial and in-frame only. The table has about 130,000 clones, 60% to 85% seen once. This receptor was taken from a female donor in good health and CMV-seronegative. The genes are TRBV5-1 and TRBJ2-5; 11 bases map to TRBD1. The sample was PBMCs. CDR3 coding DNA: TGCGCCAGCAGCTTGGGTCGGACAGGGGGCGTAGAGACCCAGTACTTC. Amino acid sequence: CASSLGRTGGVETQYF.